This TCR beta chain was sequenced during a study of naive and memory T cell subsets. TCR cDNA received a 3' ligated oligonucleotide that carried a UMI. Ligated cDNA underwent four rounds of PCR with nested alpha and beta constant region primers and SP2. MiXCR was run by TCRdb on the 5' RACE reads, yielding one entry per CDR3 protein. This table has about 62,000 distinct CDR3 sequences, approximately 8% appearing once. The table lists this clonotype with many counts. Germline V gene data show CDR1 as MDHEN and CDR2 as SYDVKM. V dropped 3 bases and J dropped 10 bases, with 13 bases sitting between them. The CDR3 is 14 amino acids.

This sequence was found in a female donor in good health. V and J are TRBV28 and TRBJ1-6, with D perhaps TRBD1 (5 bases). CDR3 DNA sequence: TGTGCCAGCAGTTTGTCCCAGGGTGGGTCACCCCTCCACTTT. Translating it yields CASSLSQGGSPLHF.